Below, 13 T cell receptor beta chains from the same sample are listed, as sequenced in a study of T-cell memory formation after mild COVID-19. In TCRdb, the 5' RACE reads were re-called with MiXCR into one record per CDR3 protein. The sample lists about 180,000 distinct CDR3 sequences, roughly 17% occurring once. Sequencing was carried out using PBMCs or a T cell subset sorted from them (not recorded which). The receptors shown here come from an adult woman who had mild COVID-19 (a few samples of this study predate the infection). Cell type and time point are not known.

The rearrangement links TRBV5-6 to TRBJ2-1; D not resolved. Germline CDR1 SGHDT, CDR2 YYEEEE. V lost 3 bases and J 6 bases, leaving 16 bases between the germline ends. This CDR3 region has 15 residues. The CDR3 DNA is TGTGCCAGCAGCTATACCGGTCGGTTGACCAATGAGCAGTTCTTC. It yields the protein CASSYTGRLTNEQFF.

This clonotype was detected a few times. This chain links TRBV24-1 with TRBJ2-5, with 7 bases lining up with TRBD2. Losses at the gene ends were 10 bases for V and 4 bases for J; bases not matched to a gene: 8. In germline, CDR1 is KGHDR, CDR2 SFDVKD. This CDR3 spans 13 amino acids. CDR3 loop: CATAGPGGETQYF. CDR3 coding DNA: TGTGCCACAGCTGGTCCGGGAGGAGAGACCCAGTACTTC.

The chain links TRBV20-1 to TRBJ2-1; D unresolved. In germline, CDR1 is DFQATT, CDR2 SNEGSKA (reference sequence). V was clipped by 5 bases and J by 6 bases, with 20 bases between them. This CDR3 has 15 residues. Written as DNA, the CDR3 is TGCAGTGCTCCGTCTGGGGTGAGCGTCGGCAATGAGCAGTTCTTC. This translates into CSAPSGVSVGNEQFF.

Ten or more counts support this clonotype. The chain couples TRBV29-1 to TRBJ2-7; 7 nucleotides agree with TRBD1. With V trimmed by 0 bases and J by 3 bases, 8 bases remained unmatched. The CDR3 runs to 15 residues. Germline CDR1 reads SQVTM; CDR2 reads ANQGSEA. In DNA form, the CDR3 reads TGCAGCGTTGAAGATCCGCGCAGGGGGTACTACGAGCAGTACTTC. It is translated as CSVEDPRRGYYEQYF.

The chain carries TRBV29-1 and TRBJ2-1; D may be TRBD1 (5 bases). V was shortened by 3 bases and J by 10 bases, with 16 bases between the two germline ends. The germline V gene encodes CDR1 SQVTM and CDR2 ANQGSEA. The CDR3 is made up of 13 amino acids. The CDR3 loop is CSVDRPRATEQFF. DNA of the CDR3: TGCAGCGTTGATAGACCCAGGGCCACGGAGCAGTTCTTC.

This clonotype was picked up many times. The V and J genes are TRBV29-1 and TRBJ2-1; D unresolved. In germline, CDR1 is SQVTM, CDR2 ANQGSEA. The CDR3 has 15 residues. Trimming took 6 bases from V and 2 from J, leaving 17 bases between them. CDR3 sequence reads: CSVAPLAATYNEQFF. In nucleotides, the CDR3 is TGCAGCGTCGCCCCCCTGGCTGCTACCTACAATGAGCAGTTCTTC.

The chain is built from TRBV5-5 and TRBJ2-1; maybe TRBD2 (5 bases). Looked up from germline, CDR1 is SGHKS and CDR2 is YYEKEE (reference sequence). The CDR3 has 14 residues. V lost 4 bases, J lost 6 bases, and 14 bases lay in between. The CDR3 spells CASSPIPAGNEQFF. For the CDR3, the DNA is TGTGCCAGCAGCCCGATACCTGCGGGCAATGAGCAGTTCTTC.

There are a few counts of this clonotype. This chain uses TRBV7-8 with TRBJ2-7; D might be TRBD1 (6 bases). The germline V gene encodes CDR1 SGHVS and CDR2 FQNEAQ. The CDR3 runs to 12 residues. Trimming removed 11 bases from V and 0 bases from J, with 11 bases in between. Here the CDR3 DNA reads TGTGCCGGGGGCCGTACCTCCTACGAGCAGTACTTC. Amino acid sequence: CAGGRTSYEQYF.

The chain recombines TRBV29-1 with TRBJ2-7; no definite D call. V lost 4 bases, J lost 0 bases, and 13 bases lay in between. The CDR3 runs 14 residues. Germline assignment: CDR1 SQVTM and CDR2 ANQGSEA. CDR3 amino acids: CSVGENLFSYEQYF. The CDR3 nucleotides are TGCAGCGTTGGAGAAAACCTCTTCTCCTACGAGCAGTACTTC.

The chain has TRBV12-3 or TRBV12-4 and TRBJ1-2; possibly TRBD1 for D (6 bases). With 5 bases removed from V and 8 bases from J, the gap between germline ends came to 15 bases. This CDR3 comprises 13 residues. CDR3: CASSEDRFRGYTF. The CDR3, as DNA: TGTGCCAGCAGTGAAGACAGGTTCAGGGGCTACACCTTC.

V is TRBV29-1 and J is TRBJ2-7; D unclear. Germline V lookup: CDR1 SQVTM, CDR2 ANQGSEA. The V and J ends lost 1 base and 3 bases respectively, with 10 bases between them. The CDR3 has 13 residues. The CDR3 protein is CSVEGYQGYEQYF. The CDR3 region has the DNA TGCAGCGTTGAAGGTTACCAAGGCTACGAGCAGTACTTC.

In this sample, this clonotype turned up a few times. This chain links TRBV30 with TRBJ1-1; D unresolved. Germline V gene data show CDR1 as GTSNPN and CDR2 as SVGIG (reference sequence). The CDR3 has 13 residues. V was shortened by 0 bases and J by 6 bases, with 11 bases between the two germline ends. The CDR3 DNA follows: TGTGCCTGGAGTGTGGATTGGGATGCTGAAGCTTTCTTT. Its translation is CAWSVDWDAEAFF.

This chain connects TRBV7-2 to TRBJ2-1; D is ambiguous. The CDR3 consists of 13 residues. Trimming pared 3 bases from V and 5 bases from J, leaving 8 bases between. CDR1 and CDR2 (germline): SGHTA, FQGNSA. CDR3 region: CASSFERDNEQFF. The DNA of the CDR3 is TGTGCCAGCAGCTTTGAACGTGACAATGAGCAGTTCTTC.